This T cell receptor (beta chain) was profiled in a study of shared clonotypes between healthy human individuals. The study's findings and limits: An anticipated effect of sequencing depth on clonotype sharing among donors was recognized. Sorted-subset samples were not fully sequenced, rarefaction indicated.

As for this clone: Its antigen is unknown.

The table came from immunoSEQ multiplex PCR; TCRdb's copy has only in-frame clones and leaves some out. The data show about 300,000 clones, under 80% seen once. The CDR3 spans 15 residues. Germline-derived CDR1 and CDR2 are SGHDT and YYEEEE. V lost 2 bases and J 0 bases, leaving 11 bases between the germline ends. The source is a young man in good health. Sequenced sample: memory CD4+ T cells sorted from blood. Subset described: CD45RA-negative fraction. The chain has TRBV5-6 and TRBJ1-1, with a possible D match to TRBD1 (5 bases). CDR3 in DNA: TGTGCCAGCAGCTTTGGGGACCGACTGAACACTGAAGCTTTCTTT. Amino acid sequence: CASSFGDRLNTEAFF.